These 12 T cell receptor beta chains share one sample of origin, sequenced in a study of identical twins. TCRdb reprocessed the 5' RACE reads via MiXCR and lists one record per CDR3 protein. The sample records hundreds of thousands of distinct CDR3 sequences, around 21% being singletons. This sample was shared with a second study, whose subject was T cells expressing NK-cell markers.

Sequencing was performed on PBMCs. The receptors stem from a woman under 30 in good health.

V is TRBV7-2 and J is TRBJ2-2; D is unresolved. Trimming took 1 base from V and 4 from J, leaving 13 bases between them. CDR1 is SGHTA, CDR2 FQGNSA, per germline. The CDR3 covers 16 residues. The DNA for the CDR3 is TGTGCCAGCAGCTTAGTCCTCCTAGTGGGCACCGGGGAGCTGTTTTTT. Protein: CASSLVLLVGTGELFF.

This clonotype was counted ten times or more. This chain uses TRBV20-1 with TRBJ2-5; possible D gene TRBD1, 5 bases. The germline V and J ends were trimmed by 3 bases and 4 bases, with 9 bases remaining between them. CDR3 length: 12 amino acids. The germline V gene encodes CDR1 DFQATT and CDR2 SNEGSKA (reference sequence). CDR3 in DNA: TGCAGTGCTAGCTCGCAGGGAGAGACCCAGTACTTC. Amino acid sequence: CSASSQGETQYF.

The chain carries TRBV11-2 and TRBJ2-7, with a tentative D call TRBD1 (5 bases). The CDR3 runs to 13 residues. The germline gives CDR1 SGHAT, CDR2 FQNNGV. Trimming pared 5 bases from V and 7 bases from J, leaving 15 bases between. The CDR3 protein is CASSISQGKEQYF. For the CDR3, the DNA is TGTGCCAGCAGCATTTCGCAGGGTAAAGAGCAGTACTTC.

This clonotype was seen only a few times. CDR3 DNA: TGTGCCATCAGCCAAGGGTGGGCGGACGCCGAGCAGTACTTC. Residues: CAISQGWADAEQYF. This chain uses TRBV10-3 with TRBJ2-7, with D unclear. V shed 6 bases and J shed 6 bases, with 18 bases lying between them. The CDR3 totals 14 residues. The germline gives CDR1 ENHRY, CDR2 SYGVKD.

The rearrangement uses TRBV3-1 and TRBJ2-1, with a weak D call TRBD1 (6 bases). V lost 4 bases and J lost 11, with 12 bases in between. This CDR3 region has 12 residues. Germline loops: CDR1 LGHDT, CDR2 YNNKEL (reference sequence). CDR3 sequence (DNA): TGTGCCAGCAGCCCGACAGGCCTAAAGCAGTTCTTC. As protein: CASSPTGLKQFF.

This clonotype was observed at least ten times. The chain links TRBV12-5 to TRBJ2-7; tentatively, D is TRBD1 or TRBD2 (5 bases each). The CDR3 extends over 13 amino acids. Germline V gives CDR1 LGHNT, CDR2 FRNRAP. V gave up 7 bases and J gave up 3 bases, with 13 bases separating them. Here the CDR3 DNA reads TGTGCTAGTGATGAGGGCAGGGACTACGAGCAGTACTTC. It encodes CASDEGRDYEQYF.

The CDR3 DNA reads as TGTGCCAGCAAGTTCGGGACAGGGGGTTCCAATGAGCAGTTCTTC. Its translation: CASKFGTGGSNEQFF. The rearrangement uses TRBV6-5 and TRBJ2-1; 11 positions agree with TRBD1. V shed 7 bases and J 6 bases; nucleotides not matched to a gene: 8. Germline loops: CDR1 MNHEY, CDR2 SVGAGI. CDR3 length: 15 amino acids.

This clonotype was recorded a few times. The chain links TRBV9 to TRBJ2-7; possibly TRBD1 for D (5 bases). Trimming left V 0 bases short and J 2 bases short, with 9 bases between. This CDR3 has 14 residues. Germline V gene data show CDR1 as SGDLS and CDR2 as YYNGEE. CDR3: CASSVDQGPYEQYF. The CDR3 coding sequence is TGTGCCAGCAGCGTAGATCAGGGTCCCTACGAGCAGTACTTC.

This chain connects TRBV11-1 to TRBJ2-7; 8 bases agree with TRBD1. CDR1 and CDR2 from the germline V gene are SGHAT and FQDESV (reference sequence). The CDR3 is 14 residues long. V gave up 8 bases and J gave up 5 bases; unmatched junction bases: 11. The CDR3 sequence is CASGVQGAINEQYF. The CDR3 DNA sequence: TGTGCCAGCGGAGTTCAGGGGGCAATTAACGAGCAGTACTTC.

The V call is TRBV11-2, the J call TRBJ2-2; 7 bases are a match to TRBD2. The CDR3 totals 15 residues. CDR1 and CDR2 (germline): SGHAT, FQNNGV. V dropped 4 bases and J dropped 4; count of bases not matched to a gene: 6. CDR3 sequence: CASSSGLVRTGELFF. In DNA, the CDR3 is TGTGCCAGCAGCTCCGGACTAGTCCGCACCGGGGAGCTGTTTTTT.

This clonotype has ten or more counts. The chain joins TRBV20-1 to TRBJ2-1; D is unresolved. CDR1 and CDR2 (germline): DFQATT, SNEGSKA (reference sequence). This CDR3 contains 14 residues. V was shortened by 5 bases and J by 2 bases, with 13 bases between the two germline ends. In DNA, the CDR3 is TGCAGTGCTCATAGGGCGGAAACCTACAATGAGCAGTTCTTC. Translated, it gives CSAHRAETYNEQFF.

The rearrangement uses TRBV6-6 and TRBJ2-2, with D hard to call. Germline loops: CDR1 MNHNY, CDR2 SVGAGI (reference sequence). There are 11 residues in the CDR3. Trimming shortened V by 7 bases and J by 8 bases, and 8 bases separated the two germline ends. The CDR3 region is CASKGVGELFF. CDR3 bases: TGTGCCAGCAAAGGTGTAGGGGAGCTGTTTTTT.